This T cell receptor (beta chain) appears in the sequencing data of a study of human T cells and chemical hapten exposure. TCRdb fed the RACE reads into MiXCR, producing one record per CDR3 protein. In the table there are a few hundred thousand distinct CDR3 sequences, under 6.5% of which are singletons. Indicated time point: patch test 2, 6 weeks after DPC sensitization. The treatment is: therapeutic diphenylcyclopropenone sensitization with weekly scalp DPC. Germline values: CDR1 SGHAT, CDR2 FQNNGV. V shed 5 bases, J shed 5 bases, and the junction held 14 bases outside the gene matches. This CDR3 has 16 amino acids.

The material sequenced was whole blood, taken in connection with sensitization to the hapten diphenylcyclopropenone (DPC). This sequence originates from a woman aged 18-30 years with alopecia areata. Some clones in this sample may be carry-over from other donors' samples. The chain is built from TRBV11-2 and TRBJ1-1; 7 bases agree with TRBD1. The CDR3 DNA follows: TGTGCCAGCAGCCTCCGCTTTCGACAGGGAAGGACTGAAGCTTTCTTT. Translating gives CASSLRFRQGRTEAFF.